What follows are 10 T cell receptor beta chains derived from one specimen sequenced in a study of control samples from healthy donors and cancer patients. Using immunoSEQ multiplex PCR, the repertoire was profiled, and TCRdb retains in-frame clones only, with some absent. The sample lists about 90,000 clones, 75% to 95% occurring once. Sequences were obtained from blood. The receptor set was obtained from a woman aged 18-29 years in good health.

The V and J genes are TRBV18 and TRBJ2-1; tentatively, D is TRBD1 or TRBD2 (5 bases each). CDR1 is KGHSH and CDR2 is LQKENI in the germline V gene. V dropped 3 bases and J dropped 8 bases, with 17 bases sitting between them. This CDR3 contains 15 residues. CDR3 bases: TGTGCCAGCTCACCCGCCGGGGAAGGGGAGTATGAGCAGTTCTTC. Amino acid sequence: CASSPAGEGEYEQFF.

This clone appeared a single time. The V call is TRBV18, the J call TRBJ2-7, with a tentative D call TRBD1 (5 bases). V lost 2 bases, J lost 5 bases, and 16 bases lay in between. Germline lookup yields CDR1 KGHSH and CDR2 LQKENI. The CDR3 is 15 residues long. CDR3 protein: CASSPTRGSRDEQYF. The CDR3 DNA reads as TGTGCCAGCTCACCAACAAGGGGAAGTCGCGACGAGCAGTACTTC.

In this sample, this clone turned up once. The DNA for the CDR3 is TGTGCCAGCAGTCTTAGTAGCGGGGGGTCAGATACGCAGTATTTT. Translation gives CASSLSSGGSDTQYF. The chain has TRBV27 and TRBJ2-3; 10 nucleotides agree with TRBD2. The junction had 6 bases not matched to a gene; V was cut back by 5 bases and J by 4 bases. The germline CDR1 and CDR2 sequences are MNHEY and SMNVEV (reference sequence). This CDR3 has 15 residues.

The sample holds one count of this clone. The chain has TRBV4-1 and TRBJ1-4; tentative D call: TRBD1 (5 bases). V shed 2 bases and J shed 2 bases, with 6 bases lying between them. This CDR3 region has 14 residues. Germline CDR1 is MGHRA and CDR2 is YSYEKL. CDR3 in DNA: TGCGCCAGCAGCCAACCAGGGACTAATGAAAAACTGTTTTTT. Protein: CASSQPGTNEKLFF.

The J gene is TRBJ2-3, the V gene TRBV15, with 8 bases matching TRBD2. The J segment lost 0 bases and the V segment lost 1 base, leaving 12 bases of the junction unmatched. The CDR3 totals 19 residues. Germline values: CDR1 LNHNV, CDR2 YYDKDF (reference sequence). The CDR3 region is CATSRALRRGGLSTDTQYF. CDR3 DNA sequence: TGTGCCACCAGCAGAGCTTTAAGGCGCGGGGGGCTCAGCACAGATACGCAGTATTTT.

The chain couples TRBV7-2 to TRBJ2-5; possible D gene TRBD2, 6 bases. Trimming stripped 3 bases from V and 4 bases from J, with 15 bases between. CDR1 is SGHTA, CDR2 FQGNSA, per germline. CDR3 length: 15 residues. The CDR3 DNA sequence: TGTGCCAGCAGCTTTTGGAGGGGTGAAGGAGAGACCCAGTACTTC. Translated: CASSFWRGEGETQYF.

This rearrangement joins TRBV4-1 to TRBJ2-7; D tentatively reads TRBD1 or TRBD2 (5 bases each). Germline values: CDR1 MGHRA, CDR2 YSYEKL. V was trimmed by 2 bases and J by 9 bases, leaving 20 bases between them. The CDR3 contains 15 residues. CDR3 in DNA: TGCGCCAGCAGCCAATCCGGGACCAATTGGGTACGGCAGTACTTC. Its protein is CASSQSGTNWVRQYF.

The J gene is TRBJ1-6, the V gene TRBV5-6; 7 nucleotides align to TRBD1. Germline CDR1 reads SGHDT; CDR2 reads YYEEEE. CDR3 length: 17 residues. V lost 1 base and J lost 7; bases outside the gene matches: 11. Here the CDR3 DNA reads TGTGCCAGCAGCTTGTTCCAGGGGGGGGTTTCCAATTCACCCCTCCACTTT. Encoded protein: CASSLFQGGVSNSPLHF.

The V and J genes are TRBV5-1 and TRBJ2-1; 9 bases agree with TRBD2. V dropped 1 base and J dropped 5; count of bases not matched to a gene: 16. Germline loops: CDR1 SGHRS, CDR2 YFSETQ. This CDR3 region has 19 residues. The CDR3: CASSLTNRGLAGTHNEQFF. The CDR3 bases are TGCGCCAGCAGCTTGACGAATAGAGGCCTAGCGGGGACTCACAATGAGCAGTTCTTC.

The J gene is TRBJ2-5, the V gene TRBV9; D possibly uses TRBD1 or TRBD2 (6 bases each). The V end was cut by 3 bases, the J end by 5 bases, with 20 bases between. Germline V CDR1 and CDR2: SGDLS, YYNGEE. This CDR3 has 16 amino acids. The CDR3 DNA is TGTGCCAGCAGCGGGACGGGGGCCTCCCACAGGGAGACCCAGTACTTC. Its protein product is CASSGTGASHRETQYF.